These 26 T cell receptor beta chains share one sample of origin, sequenced in a study of OX40 agonist ivuxolimab in advanced cancers. TCRdb's copy holds only in-frame clones and misses some; the assay was immunoSEQ multiplex PCR. The table has some 67,000 clones, around 88% seen once. Sequencing used CD4+ or CD8+ T cells sorted from blood, obtained in a trial of the OX40 agonist ivuxolimab. Receptors originate from an adult with an advanced solid tumor such as melanoma, head and neck, liver or kidney cancer.

The chain is built from TRBV2 and TRBJ2-7; weak D call: TRBD1 (6 bases). V was shortened by 5 bases and J by 6 bases, with 8 bases between the two germline ends. The CDR3 has 11 residues. CDR1 SNHLY and CDR2 FYNNEI come from the germline V gene. DNA for the CDR3: TGTGCCAGCAGTTACAGGGCCGAGCAGTACTTC. This translates into CASSYRAEQYF.

The chain is built from TRBV10-3 and TRBJ2-3; D call uncertain. Deletions cut 4 bases from V and 4 bases from J, with 9 bases between. There are 13 residues in the CDR3. The germline CDR1 and CDR2 sequences are ENHRY and SYGVKD. The CDR3 sequence: CAISGSRSDTQYF. The CDR3 DNA reads as TGTGCCATCAGTGGGTCTAGGTCAGATACGCAGTATTTT.

This rearrangement joins TRBV10-3 to TRBJ2-3; 8 nucleotides match TRBD2. The CDR3 runs 14 residues. CDR1 and CDR2 from the germline V gene are ENHRY and SYGVKD. J lost 2 bases, V lost 11 bases, and 9 bases had no gene match. The CDR3 DNA reads as TGTGCCGCCGCGGGGGGCCGGGCCACAGATACGCAGTATTTT. It is translated as CAAAGGRATDTQYF.

This clone occurred a few times. This chain links TRBV5-1 with TRBJ1-2, with D possibly matching TRBD1 (5 bases). Trimming took 4 bases from V and 4 from J, leaving 20 bases between them. Per germline, CDR1 SGHRS and CDR2 YFSETQ. The CDR3 totals 16 residues. The CDR3 spells CASSQLYGTESYGYTF. For the CDR3, the DNA is TGCGCCAGCAGCCAACTCTACGGGACGGAGTCCTATGGCTACACCTTC.

This clone was observed a single time. The chain recombines TRBV28 with TRBJ1-5; TRBD1 matches at 8 bases. The trim removed 4 bases at V and 6 bases at J, leaving 5 bases unmatched. Germline loops: CDR1 MDHEN, CDR2 SYDVKM. The CDR3 has 14 amino acids. The CDR3 sequence: CASSSPGGFQPQHF. Here the CDR3 DNA reads TGTGCCAGCAGTTCCCCAGGGGGCTTTCAGCCCCAGCATTTT.

CDR3 amino acids: CASSIDRAGYTF. The CDR3 DNA sequence: TGTGCCAGCAGCATCGACAGGGCTGGCTACACCTTC. This chain joins TRBV7-2 and TRBJ1-2, with 7 bases fitting TRBD1. The germline CDR1 and CDR2 sequences are SGHTA and FQGNSA. J was trimmed by 7 bases and V by 5 bases; bases with no gene match: 4. This CDR3 is 12 amino acids long.

This clone has just one count. The rearrangement joins TRBV7-6 to TRBJ1-1, with 7 bases fitting TRBD1. The germline gives CDR1 SGHVS, CDR2 FNYEAQ. The CDR3 spans 16 residues. Trimming took 5 bases from V and 0 from J; bases not matched to a gene: 9. CDR3 nucleotides: TGTGCCAGCAGCCCAGGGGGGGGAGAAATGAACACTGAAGCTTTCTTT. It yields the protein CASSPGGGEMNTEAFF. The whole variable domain, filled in from reference TRBV7-6 and TRBJ1-1, reads GAGVSQSPRYKVTKRGQDVALRCDPISGHVSLYWYRQALGQGPEFLTYFNYEAQQDKSGLPNDRFSAERPEGSISTLTIQRTEQRDSAMYRCASSPGGGEMNTEAFFGQGTRLTVV.

The V call is TRBV10-3, the J call TRBJ1-6; D not certain. Between the trimmed V and J ends, which lost 1 base and 7 bases, there was a span of 2 bases. Looked up from germline, CDR1 is ENHRY and CDR2 is SYGVKD. This CDR3 is 12 amino acids long. CDR3 coding DNA: TGTGCCATCAGTGAGTTAAATTCACCCCTCCACTTT. Amino acids: CAISELNSPLHF.

The chain combines TRBV10-3 with TRBJ1-1, with a possible D match to TRBD1 (5 bases). The CDR3 has 15 residues. Germline CDR1 ENHRY, CDR2 SYGVKD. V lost 7 bases and J lost 3, with 18 bases in between. CDR3 nucleotide sequence: TGTGCCATCAAATCATTGGGGGTGGGGGACACTGAAGCTTTCTTT. It codes for CAIKSLGVGDTEAFF.

The chain employs TRBV19 and TRBJ1-4; D is undetermined. The CDR3 has 16 residues. Per germline, CDR1 LNHDA and CDR2 SQIVND (reference sequence). Between the trimmed V and J ends, which lost 4 bases and 0 bases, there was a span of 12 bases. CDR3 DNA: TGTGCCAGTAGTAAAAGGCAGACACCAACTAATGAAAAACTGTTTTTT. It is translated as CASSKRQTPTNEKLFF.

The V call is TRBV29-1, the J call TRBJ2-2; perhaps TRBD1 as D (6 bases). CDR1 is SQVTM and CDR2 is ANQGSEA in the germline V gene. CDR3 size: 14 residues. V shed 7 bases and J shed 2 bases, with 14 bases lying between them. CDR3 residues: CSAVTGPNTGELFF. The CDR3 region has the DNA TGCAGCGCGGTGACAGGCCCAAACACCGGGGAGCTGTTTTTT.

The J gene is TRBJ2-2, the V gene TRBV10-3; tentative D call: TRBD2 (6 bases). The CDR3 is 15 residues long. Germline CDR1 ENHRY, CDR2 SYGVKD. Trimming took 10 bases from V and 6 from J, leaving 21 bases between them. CDR3 nucleotides: TGTGCCACCTATTTGGGGGGATCCTTTGCCGGGGAGCTGTTTTTT. This sequence encodes CATYLGGSFAGELFF.

The CDR3 nucleotides are TGCGCCAGCAGCGCGGGACTAGCGGGGGGCGAGACCCAGTACTTC. Residues: CASSAGLAGGETQYF. The rearrangement joins TRBV5-1 to TRBJ2-5, with 15 nucleotides matching TRBD2. Germline lookup yields CDR1 SGHRS and CDR2 YFSETQ. The CDR3 spans 15 residues. Trimming at V came to 4 bases and at J to 5 bases, leaving 3 bases not matched to a gene.

CDR3 coding DNA: TGCGCCAGCGGGACTAGCGGGGGCTCTGAGCAGTTCTTC. This encodes CASGTSGGSEQFF. This sequence joins TRBV5-1 and TRBJ2-1, with TRBD2 matching 14 bases. Trimming at V came to 7 bases and at J to 9 bases, leaving 3 bases not matched to a gene. CDR1 and CDR2 from the germline V gene are SGHRS and YFSETQ. The CDR3 runs to 13 residues.

The genes are TRBV19 and TRBJ1-5; TRBD1 is a possible D gene (6 bases). Germline values: CDR1 LNHDA, CDR2 SQIVND (reference sequence). V lost 4 bases, J lost 4 bases, and 8 bases lay in between. The CDR3 extends over 13 amino acids. The CDR3 region has the DNA TGTGCCAGTAGTAAGGGGGGGAATCAGCCCCAGCATTTT. This sequence encodes CASSKGGNQPQHF. Full variable domain (remainder filled in from reference TRBV19 and TRBJ1-5): DGGITQSPKYLFRKEGQNVTLSCEQNLNHDAMYWYRQDPGQGLRLIYYSQIVNDFQKGDIAEGYSVSREKKESFPLTVTSAQKNPTAFYLCASSKGGNQPQHFGDGTRLSIL.

The rearrangement joins TRBV20-1 to TRBJ2-1, with D tentatively TRBD2 (6 bases). The V gene's germline CDR1 is DFQATT and CDR2 SNEGSKA (reference sequence). The CDR3 is 11 amino acids. Trimming took 6 bases from V and 5 from J, leaving 8 bases between them. The CDR3 sequence: CSASGDNEQFF. The CDR3 nucleotides are TGCAGTGCCTCGGGGGACAATGAGCAGTTCTTC.

The genes are TRBV5-5 and TRBJ2-3; 9 bases match TRBD1. The CDR3 sequence is 15 residues long. Germline V gives CDR1 SGHKS, CDR2 YYEKEE (reference sequence). V gave up 4 bases and J gave up 3 bases; unmatched junction bases: 6. The CDR3 spells CASSAQTGGTDTQYF. The CDR3 DNA reads TGTGCCAGCAGCGCCCAGACAGGGGGTACAGATACGCAGTATTTT.

This chain connects TRBV15 to TRBJ1-4, with a tentative D call TRBD1 (5 bases). In germline, CDR1 is LNHNV, CDR2 YYDKDF (reference sequence). The CDR3 is 14 amino acids. V lost 3 bases to trimming and J lost 7 bases, with 12 bases between them. The CDR3 nucleotides are TGTGCCACCAGCAGTGGGGACGTTGGTGAAAAACTGTTTTTT. It encodes CATSSGDVGEKLFF.

V usage is TRBV28 and J usage is TRBJ2-2, with a weak D call TRBD1 (6 bases). V dropped 6 bases and J dropped 1 base, with 9 bases sitting between them. Germline lookup yields CDR1 MDHEN and CDR2 SYDVKM. The CDR3 runs to 14 residues. The CDR3 here is CASSLGQNTGELFF. In nucleotides, the CDR3 is TGTGCCAGCAGCCTGGGACAGAACACCGGGGAGCTGTTTTTT.

CDR3 sequence reads: CARDGTARNGYTF. In nucleotides, the CDR3 is TGTGCCAGAGACGGGACAGCTAGGAATGGCTACACCTTC. V and J are TRBV2 and TRBJ1-2; the match to TRBD1 covers 7 bases. The CDR3 runs 13 residues. J was trimmed by 6 bases and V by 9 bases; bases with no gene match: 10. Germline CDR1 SNHLY, CDR2 FYNNEI.

Remarks on this clone: Mismatch with germline at one junction end may stem from a read error. At the DNA level, this CDR3 is encoded by other sequences in the same sample as well. This rearrangement joins TRBV25-1 to TRBJ1-1; 7 bases line up with TRBD1. Germline-derived CDR1 and CDR2 are MGHDK and SYGVNS. CDR3 size: 13 residues. The CDR3 reads CASRHDRVAEAFF. The CDR3 DNA reads as TGTGCCAGCAGACACGACAGGGTGGCTGAAGCCTTCTTT.

The V gene is TRBV5-1, the J gene TRBJ1-4, with D possibly TRBD1 on 5 matching bases. Germline V gene data show CDR1 as SGHRS and CDR2 as YFSETQ. The germline V and J ends were trimmed by 0 bases and 8 bases, with 14 bases remaining between them. CDR3 length: 15 amino acids. As DNA, the CDR3 is TGCGCCAGCAGCTTGGCCCGGCGGGGCAGCGAAAAACTGTTTTTT. Translating it yields CASSLARRGSEKLFF. The full variable domain, rest sourced from reference TRBV5-1 and TRBJ1-4, is KAGVTQTPRYLIKTRGQQVTLSCSPISGHRSVSWYQQTPGQGLQFLFEYFSETQRNKGNFPGRFSGRQFSNSRSEMNVSTLELGDSALYLCASSLARRGSEKLFFGSGTQLSVL.

The chain joins TRBV15 to TRBJ1-5; TRBD1 is a possible D gene (5 bases). This CDR3 has 13 amino acids. CDR1 and CDR2 from the germline V gene are LNHNV and YYDKDF (reference sequence). V dropped 5 bases and J dropped 5 bases, with 10 bases sitting between them. CDR3 protein: CATSFRADQPQHF. The CDR3 region has the DNA TGTGCCACCAGCTTCAGGGCCGATCAGCCCCAGCATTTT.

V is TRBV18 and J is TRBJ1-1, with a tentative D call TRBD1 (5 bases). The CDR3 is 19 amino acids. Germline V gene sequence: CDR1 KGHSH, CDR2 LQKENI. Trimming removed 3 bases at V and 0 bases at J, with 23 bases between. In DNA form, the CDR3 reads TGTGCCAGCTCACCTTCCCCGCCGGGGGGTGCCAATATGAACACTGAAGCTTTCTTT. Residues: CASSPSPPGGANMNTEAFF. Supplemented by reference TRBV18 and TRBJ1-1, the full variable domain reads NAGVMQNPRHLVRRRGQEARLRCSPMKGHSHVYWYRQLPEEGLKFMVYLQKENIIDESGMPKERFSAEFPKEGPSILRIQQVVRGDSAAYFCASSPSPPGGANMNTEAFFGQGTRLTVV.

The chain employs TRBV5-1 and TRBJ2-7; tentative D call: TRBD1 (5 bases). Germline values: CDR1 SGHRS, CDR2 YFSETQ. This CDR3 region has 14 residues. Trimming removed 5 bases at V and 5 bases at J, with 17 bases between. The CDR3 DNA is TGCGCCAGCAGTTTGTCTAAGGGGTACCACGAGCAGTACTTC. It codes for CASSLSKGYHEQYF.

This chain joins TRBV5-1 and TRBJ1-2, with TRBD1 matching 7 bases. The ends lost 3 bases at V and 8 bases at J; junction bases unmatched: 10. The CDR3 contains 14 residues. Germline values: CDR1 SGHRS, CDR2 YFSETQ. The CDR3 bases are TGCGCCAGCAGCTGGACCTCAGGGGGTAAAGGCTACACCTTC. It specifies CASSWTSGGKGYTF. The whole variable domain, filled in from reference TRBV5-1 and TRBJ1-2, reads KAGVTQTPRYLIKTRGQQVTLSCSPISGHRSVSWYQQTPGQGLQFLFEYFSETQRNKGNFPGRFSGRQFSNSRSEMNVSTLELGDSALYLCASSWTSGGKGYTFGSGTRLTVV.